Below, 16 T cell receptor beta chains from the same sample are listed, as sequenced in a study of cytomegalovirus exposure and HLA in healthy donors (dated by TCRdb to about 2017). The method was the immunoSEQ multiplex PCR assay. A mixture of 60 forward primers for TCR Vbeta segments and 13 reverse primers for TCR Jbeta segments was used in the multiplex PCR. The immuneACCESS repertoire file appears here via TCRdb, limited to in-frame rearrangements. These files lack a portion of the clones; in checked studies, under half of the deficit traces to unresolved V genes, and the cause of the others is not known. The sample table contains 150,000 or so clones; only one count was recorded for 75% to 90% of them. Approximately 2% of the sample is taken by the ten largest. Sequenced material: PBMCs. The source of these receptors is a woman aged 18 to 35 in good health and CMV-seronegative.

V gene TRBV18 combines with J gene TRBJ2-6, with 7 positions matching TRBD1. V lost 2 bases to trimming and J lost 3 bases; unmatched junction nucleotides: 16. The CDR3 loop spans 20 amino acids. Germline V gene sequence: CDR1 KGHSH, CDR2 LQKENI. CDR3 bases: TGTGCCAGCTCACCATTGCTTGTGACAGGGAGAAGTGGTGGGGCCAACGTCCTGACTTTC. It translates to CASSPLLVTGRSGGANVLTF.

V and J are TRBV19 and TRBJ1-5; TRBD1 aligns across 10 bases. Germline lookup yields CDR1 LNHDA and CDR2 SQIVND (reference sequence). This CDR3 is 16 amino acids long. Trimming removed 2 bases from V and 2 bases from J; junction bases left unmatched: 3. CDR3: CASSIRQGAGNQPQHF. The CDR3 DNA reads as TGTGCCAGTAGTATAAGACAGGGGGCAGGCAATCAGCCCCAGCATTTT.

The chain couples TRBV15 to TRBJ1-3; 12 nucleotides align to TRBD1. From germline, CDR1 is LNHNV and CDR2 YYDKDF (reference sequence). Germline trimming cut 1 base from V and 4 bases from J; bases unmatched to any gene: 14. There are 20 residues in the CDR3. CDR3: CATSRVYASGQGASGNTIYF. CDR3 nucleotides: TGTGCCACCAGCAGAGTTTACGCGTCGGGACAGGGGGCGTCAGGAAACACCATATATTTT.

This chain's CDR3 is CASSHDRDTEAFF. As DNA, the CDR3 is TGTGCCAGCAGCCACGACAGGGACACTGAAGCTTTCTTT. The J gene is TRBJ1-1, the V gene TRBV11-3, with TRBD1 matching 7 bases. The CDR3 has 13 amino acids. Looked up from germline, CDR1 is SGHNT and CDR2 is YENEEA. J lost 3 bases, V lost 5 bases, and 3 bases had no gene match.

The rearrangement joins TRBV9 to TRBJ1-5, with D maybe TRBD1 (6 bases). Trimming cost V 2 bases and J 6 bases, with 12 bases left between them. This CDR3 contains 14 residues. Germline V lookup: CDR1 SGDLS, CDR2 YYNGEE. The CDR3 DNA reads TGTGCCAGCAGCGTCTCGGGGGGCACTCAGCCCCAGCATTTT. Its translation: CASSVSGGTQPQHF.

CDR3 region: CASSDRGREEKLFF. The CDR3 bases are TGTGCCAGCAGTGACCGTGGACGGGAGGAAAAACTGTTTTTT. This chain connects TRBV6-1 to TRBJ1-4; D call uncertain. Looked up from germline, CDR1 is MNHNS and CDR2 is SASEGT. V was clipped by 3 bases and J by 8 bases, with 13 bases between them. This CDR3 comprises 14 residues.

The chain combines TRBV28 with TRBJ1-4; the match to TRBD1 covers 7 bases. V shed 1 base, J shed 7 bases, and the junction held 3 bases outside the gene matches. The CDR3 extends over 14 amino acids. Germline V gene sequence: CDR1 MDHEN, CDR2 SYDVKM. CDR3 protein: CASSLYRGTEKLFF. The CDR3 DNA reads as TGTGCCAGCAGTTTATACAGGGGAACTGAAAAACTGTTTTTT.

This clone was counted once. V gene TRBV6-5 combines with J gene TRBJ2-5; a weak D match, TRBD2 (6 bases). The CDR3 covers 13 residues. The V and J ends lost 4 bases and 5 bases respectively, with 11 bases between them. Germline CDR1 and CDR2: MNHEY and SVGAGI. The CDR3 coding sequence is TGTGCCAGCAGTTCCCGACGGGGGGAGACCCAGTACTTC. This sequence encodes CASSSRRGETQYF.

V is TRBV6-5 and J is TRBJ2-7, with D perhaps matching TRBD2 (6 bases). Germline CDR1 and CDR2: MNHEY and SVGAGI. The CDR3 sequence is 14 residues long. Trimming pared 4 bases from V and 2 bases from J, leaving 12 bases between. CDR3 residues: CASSLGLPTYEQYF. CDR3 DNA sequence: TGTGCCAGCAGTTTGGGACTTCCTACCTACGAGCAGTACTTC.

This clone was seen a handful of times. This chain links TRBV18 with TRBJ1-6; D possibly corresponds to TRBD1 (5 bases). In germline, CDR1 is KGHSH, CDR2 LQKENI. The CDR3 runs to 15 residues. The V end lost 4 bases, the J end lost 8 bases, and 15 bases lay between the germline ends. The CDR3 DNA sequence: TGTGCCAGCTCACTAACCCCAGGGAAGGATTCACCCCTCCACTTT. It encodes CASSLTPGKDSPLHF.

This rearrangement joins TRBV27 to TRBJ1-5; D is unresolved. The CDR3 runs 15 residues. Looked up from germline, CDR1 is MNHEY and CDR2 is SMNVEV (reference sequence). The V end lost 0 bases, the J end lost 4 bases, and 10 bases lay between the germline ends. CDR3 nucleotides: TGTGCCAGCAGTTTATCGGGCGTCGGTAATCAGCCCCAGCATTTT. Amino acids: CASSLSGVGNQPQHF.

This sequence joins TRBV18 and TRBJ1-1, with D hard to call. V was shortened by 3 bases and J by 5 bases, with 13 bases between the two germline ends. The germline CDR1 and CDR2 sequences are KGHSH and LQKENI. The CDR3 extends over 14 amino acids. The CDR3 here is CASSPGRVGTEAFF. CDR3 bases: TGTGCCAGCTCACCTGGGAGGGTGGGAACTGAAGCTTTCTTT.

The V call is TRBV30, the J call TRBJ2-2; D is perhaps TRBD1 (6 bases). Germline V gene lookup returns CDR1 GTSNPN and CDR2 SVGIG (reference sequence). This CDR3 is 13 amino acids long. V shed 3 bases and J shed 6 bases, with 11 bases lying between them. CDR3 nucleotides: TGTGCCTGGAGGTTGCAGGGGCCCGGGGAGCTGTTTTTT. Residues: CAWRLQGPGELFF.

CDR3 nucleotide sequence: TGTGCCAGCAGTTTATTTGGCAGTCTAAACATTCAGTACTTC. Amino acid sequence: CASSLFGSLNIQYF. This chain uses TRBV28 with TRBJ2-4; D is unclear. V dropped 1 base and J dropped 6 bases, with 10 bases sitting between them. Germline V gene sequence: CDR1 MDHEN, CDR2 SYDVKM. This CDR3 region has 14 residues.

This clone was picked up a small number of times. The rearrangement uses TRBV4-1 and TRBJ2-1; 8 bases align to TRBD2. Germline assignment: CDR1 MGHRA and CDR2 YSYEKL. V dropped 9 bases and J dropped 9; count of bases not matched to a gene: 10. CDR3 length: 13 amino acids. CDR3 nucleotide sequence: TGCGCCAGTCGGGAACCGGGAGGGAGTGAGCAGTTCTTC. Protein: CASREPGGSEQFF.

The chain joins TRBV2 to TRBJ2-5; D gene unclear. The J call may be wrong; the DNA end is better matched by TRBJ2-7. CDR1 is SNHLY and CDR2 is FYNNEI in the germline V gene. The CDR3 has 14 amino acids. CDR3 in amino acids: CASSSRRSSYEQYF. The CDR3 DNA is TGTGCCAGCAGTTCTAGACGGAGCTCCTACGAGCAGTACTTC.